This T cell receptor beta chain was sequenced during a study of shared clonotypes between healthy human individuals. The CDR3 runs 15 residues. Unmatched junction bases numbered 3, after V lost 3 bases and J lost 0 bases. From germline, CDR1 is LGHNT and CDR2 FRNRAP. Some clones are missing from TCRdb's copy, which holds only in-frame ones; the method was immunoSEQ multiplex PCR. The profile shows a few million clones, around 94% of them singletons. The V call is TRBV12-5, the J call TRBJ2-7; 9 bases map to TRBD2. The sequencing input was naive CD4+ T cells sorted from blood. Subset of the sample: CD45RA+ positively selected. The source of this sequence is a man aged 18 to 29 in good health. The CDR3 here is CASGFPSGNSYEQYF. In DNA form, the CDR3 reads TGTGCTAGTGGTTTTCCTAGCGGGAACTCCTACGAGCAGTACTTC.